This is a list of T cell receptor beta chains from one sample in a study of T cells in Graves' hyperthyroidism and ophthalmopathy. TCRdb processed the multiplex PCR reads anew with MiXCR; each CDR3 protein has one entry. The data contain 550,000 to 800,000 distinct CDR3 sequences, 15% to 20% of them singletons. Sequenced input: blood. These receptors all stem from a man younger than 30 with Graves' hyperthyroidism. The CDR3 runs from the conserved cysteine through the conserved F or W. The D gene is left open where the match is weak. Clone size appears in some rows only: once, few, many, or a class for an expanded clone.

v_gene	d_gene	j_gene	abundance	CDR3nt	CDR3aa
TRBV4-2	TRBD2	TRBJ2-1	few	TGTGCCAGCAGCCCTCATTGGGCTAGCGGGAGATCGGCGTCATATTACAATGAGCAGTTCTTC	CASSPHWASGRSASYYNEQFF
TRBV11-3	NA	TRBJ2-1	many	TGTGCCAGCAGCGCAGCACGAGGAGGTGAGCAGTTCTTC	CASSAARGGEQFF
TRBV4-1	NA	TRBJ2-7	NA	TGCGCCAGCAGCCCCCTCCGGAGCTCCTACGAGCAGTACTTC	CASSPLRSSYEQYF
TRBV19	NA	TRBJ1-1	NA	TGTGCCACCTTACAAGGGGTGGGTGAGGCTTTCTTT	CATLQGVGEAFF
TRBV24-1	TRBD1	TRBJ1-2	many	TGTGCCACCAGTGATTCCGAGGACAGGGGTGACGGCTACACCTTC	CATSDSEDRGDGYTF
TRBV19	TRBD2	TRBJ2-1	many	TGTGCCAGTAGTATAAGCGGGAGCGGGCGGAGTGAGCAGTTCTTC	CASSISGSGRSEQFF
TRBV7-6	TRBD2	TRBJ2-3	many	TGTGCCAGCAGCTCCCAGGCAGGGAGGGAGCAGTATTTT	CASSSQAGREQYF
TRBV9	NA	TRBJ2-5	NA	TGTGCCAGCAGCGTAGAACCAGGGAGAGAGACCCAGTACTTC	CASSVEPGRETQYF
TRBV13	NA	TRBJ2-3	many	TGTGCCAGCAGCTTAGGCAAGGGGGATACGCAGTATTTT	CASSLGKGDTQYF
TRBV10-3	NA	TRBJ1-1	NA	TGTGCCATCAGAAAGAGTATAATGAACACTGAAGCTTTCTTT	CAIRKSIMNTEAFF
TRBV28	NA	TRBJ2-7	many	TGTGCCAGCAGTTTCCCAAGGGCCTACGAGCAGTACTTC	CASSFPRAYEQYF
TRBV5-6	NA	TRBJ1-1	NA	TGTGCCAGCCGCCGGGCTGGGACTGAAGCTTTCTTT	CASRRAGTEAFF
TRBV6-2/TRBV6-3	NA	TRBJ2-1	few	TGTGCCAGCAGTAATACTCTAGGAGGGGGTGAGCAGTTCTTC	CASSNTLGGGEQFF
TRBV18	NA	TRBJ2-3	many	TGTGCCAGCTCGCACAGGGCTGGGGATACGCAGTATTTT	CASSHRAGDTQYF
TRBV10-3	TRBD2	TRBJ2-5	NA	TGTGCCATCTTGTCTATCGGGAGGGACTCAGAGACCCAGTACTTC	CAILSIGRDSETQYF
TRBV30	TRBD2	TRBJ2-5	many	TGTGCCTGGAGCCTACTAGCGGGTTTCCAAGAGACCCAGTACTTC	CAWSLLAGFQETQYF
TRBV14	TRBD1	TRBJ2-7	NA	TGTGCCAGCAGCCCCCGACGGGACAGGGGATTATTTTACGAGCAGTACTTC	CASSPRRDRGLFYEQYF
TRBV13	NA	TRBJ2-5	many	TGTGCCAGCAGCTTAGGACAGGGCGGAGGAGAGACCCAGTACTTC	CASSLGQGGGETQYF
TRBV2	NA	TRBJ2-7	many	TGTGCCAGCAGAGCAGGGTTCGAAAAGTACGAGCAGTACTTC	CASRAGFEKYEQYF
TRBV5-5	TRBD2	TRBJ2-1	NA	TGTGCCAGCAGCTTGGGGTCTAGCGGGTTCTACAATGAGCAGTTCTTC	CASSLGSSGFYNEQFF
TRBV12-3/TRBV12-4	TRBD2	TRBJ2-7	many	TGTGCCAGCAGTTTTGGGGGACTAATCTACGAGCAGTACTTC	CASSFGGLIYEQYF
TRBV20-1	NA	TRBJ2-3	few	TGCAGTGCGAACCGACTGCCAGATACGCAGTATTTT	CSANRLPDTQYF
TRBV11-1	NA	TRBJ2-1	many	TGTGCCAGCAGCTTACGGCTAGCAGCTTCCTCCTACAATGAGCAGTTCTTC	CASSLRLAASSYNEQFF
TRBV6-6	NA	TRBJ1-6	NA	TGTGCCAGCAGTTACTCAGGAGGCCGAGATTCACCCCTCCACTTT	CASSYSGGRDSPLHF
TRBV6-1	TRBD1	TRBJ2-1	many	TGTGCCAGCAGTGAAGCGTCGGGACAGGGGGGAGTCTATGAGCAGTTCTTC	CASSEASGQGGVYEQFF
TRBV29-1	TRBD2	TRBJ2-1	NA	TGCAGCGTGGCTAATCTAGCGGGAGTCGGAAATGAGCAGTTCTTC	CSVANLAGVGNEQFF
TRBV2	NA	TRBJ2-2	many	TGTGCCAGCAGTGAAGAGGAGGGAGGTAACACCGGGGAGCTGTTTTTT	CASSEEEGGNTGELFF
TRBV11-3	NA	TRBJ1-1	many	TGTGCCAGCAGCCCCGACCGGGCCACTGAAGCTTTCTTT	CASSPDRATEAFF
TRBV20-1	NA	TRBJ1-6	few	TGCAGTGCAAGGACCCCGGGGTCAACTCTCCACTTT	CSARTPGSTLHF
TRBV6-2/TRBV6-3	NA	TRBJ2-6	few	TGTGCCAGCAGTTTCGAACGCTCTGGGGCCAACGTCCTGACTTTC	CASSFERSGANVLTF
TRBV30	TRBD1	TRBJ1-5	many	TGTGCCTGGGGACCGGGACAGCCCTTCAGCAATCAGCCCCAGCATTTT	CAWGPGQPFSNQPQHF
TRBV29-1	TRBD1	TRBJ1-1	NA	TGCAGCGTTGTTGGGACAGGGGTCACTGAAGCTTTCTTT	CSVVGTGVTEAFF
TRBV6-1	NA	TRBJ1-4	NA	TGTGCCAGCCGATTAAGTAATGAAAAACTGTTTTTT	CASRLSNEKLFF
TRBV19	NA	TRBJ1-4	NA	TGTGCCACCAATAGTGGGTCTCGTGAAAAACTGTTTTTT	CATNSGSREKLFF
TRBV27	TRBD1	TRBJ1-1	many	TGTGCCAGCAGTACCGCAGGGGGTAGAACTGAAGCTTTCTTT	CASSTAGGRTEAFF
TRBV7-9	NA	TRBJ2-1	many	TGTGCCAGCAGCCTTTCGGCCGGGGGCTCCTACAATGAGCAGTTCTTC	CASSLSAGGSYNEQFF
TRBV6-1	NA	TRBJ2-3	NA	TGTGCCAGCCGTTCATACCAGGGGGATACGCAGTATTTT	CASRSYQGDTQYF
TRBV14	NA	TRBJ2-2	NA	TGTGCCAGCAGCCAAGATCTTGGGTTTGGGACCGGGGAGCTGTTTTTT	CASSQDLGFGTGELFF
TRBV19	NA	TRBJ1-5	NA	TGTGCCAGTAGTATCCACTGGCAGGGATTCAATCAGCCCCAGCATTTT	CASSIHWQGFNQPQHF
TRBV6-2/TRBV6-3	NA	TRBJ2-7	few	TGTGCCAGCAGCCGCTCACCCGGGCCCGAGCAGTACTTC	CASSRSPGPEQYF
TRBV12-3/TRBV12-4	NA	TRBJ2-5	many	TGTGCCAGCAGTTTAAGGCTTAGCCAAGAGACCCAGTACTTC	CASSLRLSQETQYF
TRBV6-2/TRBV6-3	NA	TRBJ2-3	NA	TGTGCCAGCCAAACAGGGCCCCTTGATACGCAGTATTTT	CASQTGPLDTQYF
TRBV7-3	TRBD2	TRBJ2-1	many	TGTGCCAGCAGCCCCCTTCCGGGAGGTTCCTACAATGAGCAGTTCTTC	CASSPLPGGSYNEQFF